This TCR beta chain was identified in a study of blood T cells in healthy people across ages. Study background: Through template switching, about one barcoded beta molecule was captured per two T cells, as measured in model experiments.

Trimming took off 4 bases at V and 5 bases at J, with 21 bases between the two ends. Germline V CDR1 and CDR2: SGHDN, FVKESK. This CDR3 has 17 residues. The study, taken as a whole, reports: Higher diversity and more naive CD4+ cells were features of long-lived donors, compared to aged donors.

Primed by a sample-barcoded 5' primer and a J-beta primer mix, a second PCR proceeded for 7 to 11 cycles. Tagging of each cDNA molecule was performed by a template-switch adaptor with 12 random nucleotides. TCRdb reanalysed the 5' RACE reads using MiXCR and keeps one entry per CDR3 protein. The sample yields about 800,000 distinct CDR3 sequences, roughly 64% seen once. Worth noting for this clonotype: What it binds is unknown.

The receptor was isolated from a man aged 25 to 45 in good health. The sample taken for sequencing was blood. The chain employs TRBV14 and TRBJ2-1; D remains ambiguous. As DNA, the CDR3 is TGTGCCAGCAGCCGCCCTAAGGGAAGGATTATGGACAATGAGCAGTTCTTC. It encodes CASSRPKGRIMDNEQFF.